Listed below are T cell receptor beta chains from one sample, sequenced in a study of T cell repertoires in Merkel cell carcinoma. The repertoire was sequenced with immunoSEQ multiplex PCR; TCRdb's copy has only in-frame clones and lacks some. Here the sample spans about 15,000 clones, approximately 80% being singletons. The sequencing sample was made of tumor tissue. These receptors were collected from an adult with Merkel cell carcinoma. Both conserved end residues are part of each CDR3. D genes are given only for firm matches. Where a row states a size, it is once, few, many or the class of an expanded clone; other rows omit it.

d_call: TRBD1; v_call: TRBV4-2; j_call: TRBJ1-2; clone_size: NA; cdr3_aa: CASSQDLGTEWGGYTF; cdr3_nt: TGTGCCAGCAGCCAAGATCTGGGGACAGAATGGGGAGGCTACACCTTC
d_call: TRBD1; v_call: TRBV29-1; j_call: TRBJ2-7; clone_size: few; cdr3_aa: CSVLLTGGYEQYF; cdr3_nt: TGCAGCGTACTCCTGACAGGGGGGTACGAGCAGTACTTC
d_call: TRBD2; v_call: TRBV7-3; j_call: TRBJ2-7; clone_size: NA; cdr3_aa: CASSKIAGGPPTEQYF; cdr3_nt: TGTGCCAGCAGCAAAATAGCGGGGGGGCCTCCCACCGAGCAGTACTTC
d_call: TRBD2; v_call: TRBV20-1; j_call: TRBJ2-1; clone_size: once; cdr3_aa: CSASDALAGGGYEQFF; cdr3_nt: TGCAGTGCTAGTGATGCACTAGCGGGGGGGGGCTATGAGCAGTTCTTC
d_call: NA; v_call: TRBV5-6; j_call: TRBJ2-5; clone_size: NA; cdr3_aa: CASSSLGGETQYF; cdr3_nt: TGTGCCAGCAGCTCACTAGGGGGGGAGACCCAGTACTTC
d_call: TRBD1; v_call: TRBV19; j_call: TRBJ1-5; clone_size: once; cdr3_aa: CASSRTGVGSNQPQHF; cdr3_nt: TGTGCCAGTAGTCGGACAGGGGTCGGGAGCAATCAGCCCCAGCATTTT
d_call: TRBD1; v_call: TRBV7-2; j_call: TRBJ2-7; clone_size: NA; cdr3_aa: CASGTGGIGYEQYF; cdr3_nt: TGTGCCAGCGGAACAGGGGGCATAGGCTACGAGCAGTACTTC
d_call: NA; v_call: TRBV28; j_call: TRBJ1-3; clone_size: once; cdr3_aa: CASSLPYRLSGNTIYF; cdr3_nt: TGTGCCAGCAGTTTACCGTACAGGCTTTCTGGAAACACCATATATTTT
d_call: NA; v_call: TRBV2; j_call: TRBJ1-4; clone_size: medium-sized; cdr3_aa: CASIEGGGGNEKLFF; cdr3_nt: TGTGCCAGCATCGAAGGGGGTGGAGGGAATGAAAAACTGTTTTTT
d_call: NA; v_call: TRBV28; j_call: TRBJ2-7; clone_size: NA; cdr3_aa: CASSLGGENEQYF; cdr3_nt: TGTGCCAGCAGTTTAGGAGGGGAAAACGAGCAGTACTTC
d_call: NA; v_call: TRBV28; j_call: TRBJ2-1; clone_size: few; cdr3_aa: CASRGASGTLGNEQFF; cdr3_nt: TGTGCCAGCAGGGGGGCTAGCGGTACACTGGGCAATGAGCAGTTCTTC
d_call: TRBD1; v_call: TRBV19; j_call: TRBJ1-5; clone_size: NA; cdr3_aa: CASTGQGGGSNQPQHF; cdr3_nt: TGTGCCAGTACCGGACAGGGTGGAGGGAGCAATCAGCCCCAGCATTTT
d_call: TRBD2; v_call: TRBV2; j_call: TRBJ2-6; clone_size: NA; cdr3_aa: CASKGTSWNTGANVPTF; cdr3_nt: TGTGCCAGCAAGGGGACTAGCTGGAACACTGGGGCCAACGTCCCGACTTTC
d_call: TRBD1; v_call: TRBV4-3; j_call: TRBJ1-4; clone_size: NA; cdr3_aa: CASRDRGSTNEKLFF; cdr3_nt: TGCGCCAGCAGGGACAGGGGGTCAACTAATGAAAAACTGTTTTTT
d_call: TRBD1; v_call: TRBV19; j_call: TRBJ1-1; clone_size: NA; cdr3_aa: CASSGARDRGSNTEAFF; cdr3_nt: TGTGCCAGTAGTGGGGCCCGGGACAGGGGCTCCAACACTGAAGCTTTCTTT
d_call: TRBD1; v_call: TRBV11-3; j_call: TRBJ2-1; clone_size: NA; cdr3_aa: CASSSLRDRGINEQFF; cdr3_nt: TGTGCCAGCAGCTCCCTACGGGACAGGGGCATCAATGAGCAGTTCTTC
d_call: NA; v_call: TRBV19; j_call: TRBJ1-1; clone_size: NA; cdr3_aa: CASSTYSGRGMNTKAFF; cdr3_nt: TGTGCCAGTAGTACCTACAGCGGTCGGGGGATGAACACTAAAGCTTTCTTT
d_call: TRBD1; v_call: TRBV6-5; j_call: TRBJ1-2; clone_size: NA; cdr3_aa: CASSPGQGGLSGYTF; cdr3_nt: TGTGCCAGCAGTCCTGGACAGGGAGGATTGAGTGGCTACACCTTC